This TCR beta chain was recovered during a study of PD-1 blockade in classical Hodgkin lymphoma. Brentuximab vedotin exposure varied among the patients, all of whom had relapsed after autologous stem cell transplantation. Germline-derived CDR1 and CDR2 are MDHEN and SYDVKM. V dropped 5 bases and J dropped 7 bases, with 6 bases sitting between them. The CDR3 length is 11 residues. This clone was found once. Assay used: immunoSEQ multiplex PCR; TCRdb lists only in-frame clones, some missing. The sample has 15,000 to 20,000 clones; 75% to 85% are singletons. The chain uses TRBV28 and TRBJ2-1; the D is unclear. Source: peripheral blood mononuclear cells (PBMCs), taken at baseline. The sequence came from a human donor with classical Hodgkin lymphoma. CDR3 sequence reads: CASSLRNEQFF. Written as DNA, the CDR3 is TGTGCCAGCAGTCTACGGAATGAGCAGTTCTTC.